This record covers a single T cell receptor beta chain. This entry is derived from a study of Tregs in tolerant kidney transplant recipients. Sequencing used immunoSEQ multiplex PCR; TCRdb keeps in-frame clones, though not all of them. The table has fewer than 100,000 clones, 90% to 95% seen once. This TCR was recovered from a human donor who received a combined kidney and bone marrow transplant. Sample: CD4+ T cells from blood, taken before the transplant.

The CDR3 coding sequence is TGTGCCAGCAGAGAACCGGGACAGGACGTCGCCTACACCTTC. As protein: CASREPGQDVAYTF. V usage is TRBV6-6 and J usage is TRBJ1-2, with TRBD1 matching over 8 bases. The CDR3 length is 14 residues. With V trimmed by 6 bases and J by 10 bases, 13 bases remained unmatched. Germline CDR1 MNHNY, CDR2 SVGAGI (reference sequence).